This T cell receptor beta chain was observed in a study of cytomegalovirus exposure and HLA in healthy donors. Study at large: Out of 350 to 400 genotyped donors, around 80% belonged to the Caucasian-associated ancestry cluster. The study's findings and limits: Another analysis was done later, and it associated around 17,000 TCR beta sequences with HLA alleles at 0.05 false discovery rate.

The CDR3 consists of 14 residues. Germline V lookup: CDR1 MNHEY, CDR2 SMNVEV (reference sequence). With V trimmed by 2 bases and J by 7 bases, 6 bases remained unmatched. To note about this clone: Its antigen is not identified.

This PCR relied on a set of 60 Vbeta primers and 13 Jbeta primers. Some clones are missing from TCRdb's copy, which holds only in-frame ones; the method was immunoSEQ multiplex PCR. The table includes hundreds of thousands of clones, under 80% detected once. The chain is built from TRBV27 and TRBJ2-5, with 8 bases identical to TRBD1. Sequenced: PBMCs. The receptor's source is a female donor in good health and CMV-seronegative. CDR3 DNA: TGTGCCAGCAGTTTAGGGACAGGAGTAGGGACCCAGTACTTC. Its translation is CASSLGTGVGTQYF.